The 8 T cell receptor beta chains below come from one sample, sequenced in a study of T cell changes during pregnancy in multiple sclerosis (dated by TCRdb to between 2018 and 2020). Libraries were prepared through the immunoSEQ multiplex PCR assay. This immuneACCESS table, as held by TCRdb, lists in-frame sequences with V and J called but not all clones. Of the missing ones, under half trace to an unresolved V gene in checked studies; the others have no known cause. For this sample the table gives about 40,000 clones, of which 90% were detected only once. The ten largest make up about 0.4% of the sample. The material was CD4+ T cells from peripheral blood mononuclear cells, obtained in the third trimester of pregnancy. The origin of the receptors is a female donor with multiple sclerosis, enrolled in a pregnancy study.

The CDR3: CASSLGQRHGMGAYEQYF. CDR3 nucleotide sequence: TGTGCCAGCAGTTTGGGACAGAGGCATGGGATGGGCGCCTACGAGCAGTACTTC. The V gene is TRBV28, the J gene TRBJ2-7, with 7 bases matching TRBD1. CDR3 size: 18 residues. Germline V lookup: CDR1 MDHEN, CDR2 SYDVKM. V shed 3 bases and J 2 bases; nucleotides not matched to a gene: 16.

This chain connects TRBV7-2 to TRBJ2-3, with D perhaps TRBD1 (5 bases). The CDR3 runs to 15 residues. The V gene lost 2 bases and the J gene lost 0 bases, with 9 bases spanning the gap. CDR1 and CDR2 from the germline V gene are SGHTA and FQGNSA. The CDR3, as DNA: TGTGCCAGCAGCTTACAAACAGGCAGCACAGATACGCAGTATTTT. Its translation is CASSLQTGSTDTQYF.

J is TRBJ2-6 and V is TRBV9; D is perhaps TRBD1 (8 bases). This CDR3 has 18 amino acids. Trimming took off 0 bases at V and 1 base at J, with 14 bases between the two ends. Germline CDR1 and CDR2: SGDLS and YYNGEE. CDR3 protein: CASSVVNRGGSGANVLTF. The CDR3 coding sequence is TGTGCCAGCAGCGTAGTTAACAGGGGGGGATCTGGGGCCAACGTCCTGACTTTC.

This clone showed up just a few times. This chain links TRBV15 with TRBJ2-4, with 11 bases lining up with TRBD2. Germline-derived CDR1 and CDR2 are LNHNV and YYDKDF (reference sequence). The CDR3 consists of 18 residues. With V trimmed by 2 bases and J by 4 bases, 10 bases remained unmatched. The CDR3 sequence is CATSRLGGTSGAKNIQYF. For the CDR3, the DNA is TGTGCCACCAGCAGATTGGGGGGGACTAGCGGAGCAAAAAACATTCAGTACTTC.

The gene calls are TRBV18 and TRBJ2-2; D remains ambiguous. Trimming pared 4 bases from V and 1 base from J, leaving 4 bases between. In germline, CDR1 is KGHSH, CDR2 LQKENI. This CDR3 is 13 amino acids long. CDR3 sequence (DNA): TGTGCCAGCTCACTACAGAACACCGGGGAGCTGTTTTTT. This codes for CASSLQNTGELFF.

V gene TRBV7-2 combines with J gene TRBJ2-7, with 9 nucleotides matching TRBD1. The germline V gene encodes CDR1 SGHTA and CDR2 FQGNSA. Losses at the gene ends were 3 bases for V and 7 bases for J; bases not matched to a gene: 10. The CDR3 has 15 residues. CDR3 DNA sequence: TGTGCCAGCAGCTTGCGACAGGGGGGATTGTGGGAGCAGTACTTC. Translated, it gives CASSLRQGGLWEQYF.

The rearrangement joins TRBV9 to TRBJ2-1, with 7 bases aligning to TRBD2. The V segment lost 3 bases and the J segment 4 bases; nucleotides outside the gene matches: 7. Germline lookup yields CDR1 SGDLS and CDR2 YYNGEE. This CDR3 has 15 residues. CDR3 in amino acids: CASSGGGFKYNEQFF. CDR3 DNA sequence: TGTGCCAGCAGCGGGGGGGGGTTTAAGTACAATGAGCAGTTCTTC. Combining the CDR3 with reference TRBV9 and TRBJ2-1 gives the whole variable domain DSGVTQTPKHLITATGQRVTLRCSPRSGDLSVYWYQQSLDQGLQFLIQYYNGEERAKGNILERFSAQQFPDLHSELNLSSLELGDSALYFCASSGGGFKYNEQFFGPGTRLTVL.

The chain combines TRBV29-1 with TRBJ1-4; no reliable D call. Germline CDR1 reads SQVTM; CDR2 reads ANQGSEA. Trimming stripped 4 bases from V and 8 bases from J, with 14 bases between. This CDR3 comprises 13 residues. The CDR3 DNA reads TGCAGCGTTGCACCGGGTTCTGGAGAAAAACTGTTTTTT. As protein: CSVAPGSGEKLFF.